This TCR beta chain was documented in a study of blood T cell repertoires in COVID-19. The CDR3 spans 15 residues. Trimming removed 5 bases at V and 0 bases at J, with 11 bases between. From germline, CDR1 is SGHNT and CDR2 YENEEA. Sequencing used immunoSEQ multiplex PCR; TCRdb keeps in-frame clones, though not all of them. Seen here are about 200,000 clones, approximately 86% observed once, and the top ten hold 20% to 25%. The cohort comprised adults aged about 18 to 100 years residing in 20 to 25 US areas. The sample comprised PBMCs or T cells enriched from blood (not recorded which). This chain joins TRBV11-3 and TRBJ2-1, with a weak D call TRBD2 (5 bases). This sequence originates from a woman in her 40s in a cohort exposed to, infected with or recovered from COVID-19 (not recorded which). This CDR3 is CASSPIGSSYNEQFF. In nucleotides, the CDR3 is TGTGCCAGCAGCCCCATAGGGAGCTCCTACAATGAGCAGTTCTTC.